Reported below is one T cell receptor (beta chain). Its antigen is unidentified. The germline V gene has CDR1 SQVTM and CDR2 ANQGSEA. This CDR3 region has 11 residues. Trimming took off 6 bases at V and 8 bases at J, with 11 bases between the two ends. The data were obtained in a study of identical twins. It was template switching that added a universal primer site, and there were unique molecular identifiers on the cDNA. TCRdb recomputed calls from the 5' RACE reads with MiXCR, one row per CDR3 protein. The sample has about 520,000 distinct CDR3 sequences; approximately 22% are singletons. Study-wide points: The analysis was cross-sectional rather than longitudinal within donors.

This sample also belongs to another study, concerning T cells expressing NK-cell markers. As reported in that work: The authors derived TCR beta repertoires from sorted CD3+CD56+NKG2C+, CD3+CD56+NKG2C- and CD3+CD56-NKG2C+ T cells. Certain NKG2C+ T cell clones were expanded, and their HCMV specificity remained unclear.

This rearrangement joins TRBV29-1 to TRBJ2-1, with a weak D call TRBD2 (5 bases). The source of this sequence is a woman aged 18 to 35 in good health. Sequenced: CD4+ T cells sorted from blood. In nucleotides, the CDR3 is TGCAGCGTAGGACTTAGGGATGAGCAGTTCTTC. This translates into CSVGLRDEQFF.